The text below deals with one T cell receptor beta chain. Its recognized antigen is unknown. One base away there is no much larger clone; base qualities are not given. A MiSeq instrument was used for deep resolution sequencing, which targeted depths ranging from 1 in 1 million up to 1 in 200,000 T cells, with coverage averaging 10x for each clonotype. The immunoSEQ hsTCRB Kit was used to generate the TCR beta libraries. The source study handled its data this way. ImmunoSEQ Data Assistant and ImmunoSEQ Analyzer were used for data analysis, and V, D and J genes were assigned according to IMGT definitions. Clonality was computed as one minus normalized Shannon entropy of productive rearrangement frequencies, ranging from 0 to 1. Only overrepresented clonotypes making up at least 0.05% of each patient's repertoire were included in the public clonotype analysis. Thirteen age-matched healthy donor repertoires from immuneACCESS were used as controls for clonality. What TCRdb holds here is the immuneACCESS table cut down to in-frame rearrangements. Part of the clones is not present; checked against another copy, under half of the missing clones reflect an unresolved V gene, and the others are unexplained. The D gene and trimming were derived from the DNA, and the V and J assignments and clone size from that table. The sample profile shows roughly 97,000 clones; 70% to 85% of them were found once. Jointly, the top ten make up about 29% of the sample.

The sample comes from a study of cytotoxic CD8 clonotypes in ibrutinib-treated CLL (dated by TCRdb to the early 2020s). Looking at the study overall: The cohort had about a dozen relapsed/refractory and around 15 treatment-naive patients; 17 were IGHV unmutated. Partial responses were observed in roughly 25 patients and complete responses in 2; after a median follow-up of 68 months, remission was maintained in 15 or so patients and progression was observed in roughly twelve. Response samples were taken after a median of 12 months on treatment, ranging from 6 to 36 months. An average of approximately 260,000 productive templates and 94,082 productive rearrangements was obtained per sample. Of the roughly 86 people in the trial, roughly 27 had longitudinal samples available. Cryopreserved peripheral blood mononuclear cells were obtained before treatment, at response, and at either sustained remission or disease progression. All remission and progressive disease samples were collected while patients were still receiving ibrutinib. Results and caveats for the whole study, not just this receptor: Sustained-remission and progressing patients did not have matched sampling times, and lymph node repertoires were not examined. Baseline clonality exceeded that of age-matched healthy donors and correlated strongly with circulating CD8+ T-cell counts. Clonality rose at ibrutinib response, remained stable during sustained remission, and dropped back toward baseline at progression. Public clonotypes were rare and either shrank or stayed stable during treatment, and the rise in clonality at ibrutinib response reflected expansion of private clonotypes.

The germline V gene sets CDR1 to SGHRS and CDR2 to YFSETQ. The CDR3 goes from the cysteine to the phenylalanine over 13 residues. CDR3 DNA is the only sequence kept; it has 39 bases, read in frame from the first base. V is reduced by 3 bases and J by 3 bases, leaving a spacing of 7 bases between them. The time point tag for this specimen amounts to: about 11 months on ibrutinib. For TCR beta library preparation, roughly 2 micrograms of genomic DNA was extracted from cryopreserved PBMCs. Longitudinal blood samples from CLL patients receiving ibrutinib monotherapy were subjected to high-throughput TCR beta sequencing. The patients took part in an open-label, single-center phase 2 trial of ibrutinib monotherapy.

The sequenced sample was PBMCs, obtained after 12 months of ibrutinib treatment. The TCR was taken from a human donor with chronic lymphocytic leukemia. This chain joins TRBV5-1 to TRBJ2-1; the D gene is unclear. The sequenced DNA is TGCGCCAGCAGCTCCGACATCTACAATGAGCAGTTCTTC. It codes for CASSSDIYNEQFF.